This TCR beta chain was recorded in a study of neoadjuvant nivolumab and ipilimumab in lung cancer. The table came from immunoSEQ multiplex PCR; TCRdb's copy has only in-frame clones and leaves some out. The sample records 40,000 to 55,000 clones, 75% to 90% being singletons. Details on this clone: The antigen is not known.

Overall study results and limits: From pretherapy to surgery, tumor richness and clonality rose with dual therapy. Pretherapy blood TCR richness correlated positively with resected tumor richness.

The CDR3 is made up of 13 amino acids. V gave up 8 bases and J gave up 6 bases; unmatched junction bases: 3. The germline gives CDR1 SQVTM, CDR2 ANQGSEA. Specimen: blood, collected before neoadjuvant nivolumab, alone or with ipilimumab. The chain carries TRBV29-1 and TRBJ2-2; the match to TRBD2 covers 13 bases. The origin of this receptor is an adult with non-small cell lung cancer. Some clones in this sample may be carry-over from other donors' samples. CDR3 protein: CSTSGRASGELFF. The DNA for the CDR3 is TGCAGCACTAGCGGGAGGGCCTCCGGGGAGCTGTTTTTT.